Presented here are 27 T cell receptor beta chains from one specimen sequenced in a study of blood T cell repertoires in COVID-19. Sequenced by immunoSEQ multiplex PCR; TCRdb stores in-frame clones only, minus some. Of around 160,000 clones in the sample, more than 75% were seen once. Sequences were obtained from peripheral blood. Source of these receptors: a man in his 60s with active or convalescent COVID-19.

This clone was seen just once. The chain couples TRBV27 to TRBJ1-3; a weak D match, TRBD1 (6 bases). V gave up 4 bases and J gave up 4 bases, with 8 bases separating them. CDR1 and CDR2 from the germline V gene are MNHEY and SMNVEV (reference sequence). The CDR3 runs to 13 residues. The CDR3 protein is CASSSQGGNTIYF. In nucleotides, the CDR3 is TGTGCCAGCAGTTCACAGGGAGGAAACACCATATATTTT.

This chain links TRBV4-1 with TRBJ2-7; 10 positions match TRBD1. This CDR3 is 15 amino acids long. After removal of 4 bases from V and 2 bases from J, the junction contained 5 bases not matched to a gene. CDR1 is MGHRA and CDR2 is YSYEKL in the germline V gene. The CDR3 region is CASSRSGQGTYEQYF. DNA of the CDR3: TGCGCCAGCAGCCGCTCGGGACAGGGGACCTACGAGCAGTACTTC.

This chain joins TRBV6-2 or TRBV6-3 and TRBJ1-2, with a possible D match to TRBD1 (6 bases). Trimming cost V 0 bases and J 8 bases, with 16 bases left between them. The CDR3 covers 15 residues. Germline V gives CDR1 MNHEY, CDR2 SVGEGT. CDR3 DNA sequence: TGTGCCAGCAGTTACTCCAGGGGTCCAATACGGGGCTACACCTTC. Protein: CASSYSRGPIRGYTF.

This chain connects TRBV15 to TRBJ2-2; D remains unclear. V was clipped by 1 base and J by 4 bases, with 16 bases between them. The CDR3 spans 17 residues. Germline CDR1 and CDR2: LNHNV and YYDKDF (reference sequence). DNA of the CDR3: TGTGCCACCAGCAGAGCGGGTGCTGACGGCCGCACCGGGGAGCTGTTTTTT. Translated, it gives CATSRAGADGRTGELFF.

V is TRBV28 and J is TRBJ2-5; 9 bases agree with TRBD2. Germline V gene lookup returns CDR1 MDHEN and CDR2 SYDVKM. The CDR3 has 16 residues. The J segment lost 1 base and the V segment lost 4 bases, leaving 7 bases of the junction unmatched. The CDR3 region has the DNA TGTGCCAGCAGTTACGCTAGCGGGACGAGCCAAGAGACCCAGTACTTC. The encoded protein is CASSYASGTSQETQYF.

The chain carries TRBV5-4 and TRBJ2-7; the match to TRBD1 covers 8 bases. From germline, CDR1 is SGHNT and CDR2 YYREEE (reference sequence). The junction had 2 bases not matched to a gene; V was cut back by 4 bases and J by 2 bases. The CDR3 loop spans 13 amino acids. The CDR3 is CASSLTGAYEQYF. In DNA form, the CDR3 reads TGTGCCAGCAGCCTGACAGGGGCCTACGAGCAGTACTTC.

As DNA, the CDR3 is TGCAGCGTTGGGGGCAGGGTGGGCACAGATACGCAGTATTTT. Translating it yields CSVGGRVGTDTQYF. The chain couples TRBV29-1 to TRBJ2-3, with D possibly matching TRBD1 (5 bases). Deletions cut 4 bases from V and 1 base from J, with 12 bases between. CDR3 length equals 14 residues. From germline, CDR1 is SQVTM and CDR2 ANQGSEA.

The chain employs TRBV28 and TRBJ1-4; tentatively, D is TRBD1 (5 bases). This CDR3 spans 16 amino acids. Trimming took 4 bases from V and 0 from J, leaving 12 bases between them. Germline V gene sequence: CDR1 MDHEN, CDR2 SYDVKM. DNA of the CDR3: TGTGCCAGCAGTTGGGGACTCCAATCAACTAATGAAAAACTGTTTTTT. As protein: CASSWGLQSTNEKLFF.

V gene TRBV30 combines with J gene TRBJ2-2, with D maybe TRBD2 (7 bases). The length of the CDR3 is 15 residues. Trimming left V 1 base short and J 6 bases short, with 15 bases between. Germline values: CDR1 GTSNPN, CDR2 SVGIG (reference sequence). Written as DNA, the CDR3 is TGTGCCTGGAGTGGGGGAGGGACAATGGCCGGGGAGCTGTTTTTT. This codes for CAWSGGGTMAGELFF.

This clone was observed a handful of times. The chain recombines TRBV3-1 (or the pseudogene TRBV3-2) with TRBJ2-1; 8 nucleotides line up with TRBD1. CDR3 length: 14 residues. With V trimmed by 4 bases and J by 6 bases, 5 bases remained unmatched. The germline gives CDR1 LGHDT, CDR2 YNNKEL (reference sequence). In DNA form, the CDR3 reads TGTGCCAGCAGCCCCGGCGACAGGGGCAATGAGCAGTTCTTC. It is translated as CASSPGDRGNEQFF.

The chain links TRBV6-5 to TRBJ1-5, with a weak D call TRBD1 (5 bases). CDR1 is MNHEY, CDR2 SVGAGI, per germline. CDR3 length: 14 amino acids. V was cut by 3 bases and J by 3 bases, with 9 bases left in between. Here the CDR3 reads CASSYSGSNQPQHF. CDR3 nucleotides: TGTGCCAGCAGTTATTCAGGGTCCAATCAGCCCCAGCATTTT.

This sequence joins TRBV9 and TRBJ2-4, with TRBD1 matching 7 bases. The CDR3 loop spans 15 amino acids. The ends lost 4 bases at V and 4 bases at J; junction bases unmatched: 8. The germline V gene encodes CDR1 SGDLS and CDR2 YYNGEE. For the CDR3, the DNA is TGTGCCAGCAGCACCACAGGGGCCGTAAAAAACATTCAGTACTTC. As protein: CASSTTGAVKNIQYF.

Only one count was recorded for this clone. The J gene is TRBJ2-1, the V gene TRBV18; tentative D call: TRBD1 (6 bases). Trimming took 2 bases from V and 6 from J, leaving 20 bases between them. The CDR3 length is 17 residues. Germline-derived CDR1 and CDR2 are KGHSH and LQKENI. DNA of the CDR3: TGTGCCAGCTCACCATTGGCAGGGGTGAAGTCTGGCAATGAGCAGTTCTTC. Amino acid sequence: CASSPLAGVKSGNEQFF.

This clone was recorded at least ten times. The chain uses TRBV19 and TRBJ1-2; D gene unclear. Looked up from germline, CDR1 is LNHDA and CDR2 is SQIVND (reference sequence). The CDR3 has 12 residues. V was clipped by 3 bases and J by 7 bases, with 9 bases between them. The CDR3 loop reads CASSITGFGYTF. CDR3 bases: TGTGCCAGTAGTATTACCGGGTTTGGCTACACCTTC.

This clone was detected ten times or more. The chain recombines TRBV4-3 with TRBJ1-3; D is unclear. This CDR3 comprises 16 residues. CDR1 and CDR2 (germline): LGHNA, YSLEER. V was shortened by 2 bases and J by 0 bases, with 11 bases between the two germline ends. This CDR3 reads CASSQSRRGSGNTIYF. The CDR3, as DNA: TGCGCCAGCAGCCAATCGCGGCGGGGCTCTGGAAACACCATATATTTT.

In its sample, this clone was seen a few times. The rearrangement uses TRBV10-1 and TRBJ1-6; 8 bases match TRBD1. CDR1 and CDR2 (germline): WNHNN, SYGVQD (reference sequence). Trimming cost V 2 bases and J 9 bases; bases outside gene matches: 21. The CDR3 runs to 20 residues. CDR3 residues: CASSEGGTGGKSLNFSPLHF. Here the CDR3 DNA reads TGCGCCAGCAGTGAGGGGGGAACAGGGGGGAAATCGCTCAACTTTTCACCCCTCCACTTT.

The genes are TRBV27 and TRBJ2-1; no definite D call. Germline V gene sequence: CDR1 MNHEY, CDR2 SMNVEV (reference sequence). This CDR3 spans 12 amino acids. With 4 bases removed from V and 8 bases from J, the gap between germline ends came to 9 bases. The CDR3 loop is CASSYGFDEQFF. The CDR3 DNA sequence: TGTGCCAGCAGTTACGGTTTTGATGAGCAGTTCTTC.

The rearrangement links TRBV19 to TRBJ1-5; TRBD1 might be the D (5 bases). V dropped 3 bases and J dropped 6 bases, with 15 bases sitting between them. There are 15 residues in the CDR3. The germline V gene encodes CDR1 LNHDA and CDR2 SQIVND (reference sequence). For the CDR3, the DNA is TGTGCCAGTAGTATCTCAGCCCGCACAGGTCAGCCCCAGCATTTT. Protein product: CASSISARTGQPQHF.

This chain connects TRBV18 to TRBJ1-2; maybe TRBD1 (5 bases). CDR3 length: 14 residues. V shed 2 bases and J shed 7 bases, with 14 bases lying between them. CDR1 KGHSH and CDR2 LQKENI come from the germline V gene. CDR3 sequence (DNA): TGTGCCAGCTCACCAAACCGGGACTCGCGTGGCTACACCTTC. Translation: CASSPNRDSRGYTF.

The chain couples TRBV4-3 to TRBJ1-2, with D perhaps matching TRBD1 (5 bases). Germline V CDR1 and CDR2: LGHNA, YSLEER. Trimming removed 3 bases from V and 8 bases from J, with 13 bases in between. This CDR3 has 13 residues. The CDR3 nucleotides read TGCGCCAGCAGCCAGCTAACAGGTCTGGGCTACACCTTC. It specifies CASSQLTGLGYTF.

CDR3: CASSRGRGTEAFF. The CDR3 bases are TGTGCCAGTAGCCGGGGCAGGGGCACTGAAGCTTTCTTT. The chain is built from TRBV19 and TRBJ1-1; perhaps TRBD1 as D (6 bases). This CDR3 comprises 13 residues. The germline CDR1 and CDR2 sequences are LNHDA and SQIVND (reference sequence). V lost 6 bases to trimming and J lost 4 bases, with 12 bases between them.

The chain links TRBV18 to TRBJ1-1; D might be TRBD1 (5 bases). This CDR3 is built from 14 residues. Germline CDR1 KGHSH, CDR2 LQKENI. V was trimmed by 2 bases and J by 6 bases, leaving 13 bases between them. The CDR3 coding sequence is TGTGCCAGCTCACCATTGAAAGGGGCGGCTGAAGCTTTCTTT. Its translation: CASSPLKGAAEAFF.

The gene calls are TRBV6-2 or TRBV6-3 and TRBJ2-7; the match to TRBD2 covers 7 bases. The J segment lost 7 bases and the V segment lost 5 bases, leaving 5 bases of the junction unmatched. Germline V gene data show CDR1 as MNHEY and CDR2 as SVGEGT. CDR3 length: 12 amino acids. The CDR3 here is CASSRTSNEQYF. The CDR3 nucleotides are TGTGCCAGCAGTCGGACTAGTAATGAGCAGTACTTC.

The chain is built from TRBV10-3 and TRBJ1-1; 10 bases are shared with TRBD1. This CDR3 is 15 amino acids long. The V gene's germline CDR1 is ENHRY and CDR2 SYGVKD. The V segment lost 8 bases and the J segment 1 base; nucleotides outside the gene matches: 7. The CDR3 reads CAIRQGAGGNTEAFF. In DNA form, the CDR3 reads TGTGCCATCCGACAGGGGGCAGGGGGGAACACTGAAGCTTTCTTT.

This sequence joins TRBV25-1 and TRBJ1-6; 9 nucleotides match TRBD1. Germline values: CDR1 MGHDK, CDR2 SYGVNS. The CDR3 spans 17 residues. With V trimmed by 3 bases and J by 9 bases, 12 bases remained unmatched. CDR3 residues: CASSDLDRGNWGSPLHF. The CDR3 nucleotides are TGTGCCAGCAGTGACCTGGACAGGGGAAATTGGGGTTCACCCCTCCACTTT.

The chain recombines TRBV7-3 with TRBJ2-1, with 7 nucleotides matching TRBD1. V dropped 5 bases and J dropped 9; count of bases not matched to a gene: 7. Germline V gene lookup returns CDR1 SGHTA and CDR2 FQGTGA. The CDR3 has 13 residues. The DNA for the CDR3 is TGTGCCAGCAGCACCGACAGGGTTGGTGAGCAGTTCTTC. This encodes CASSTDRVGEQFF.

The J gene is TRBJ2-1, the V gene TRBV7-2; D uncertain. The length of the CDR3 is 15 residues. Per germline, CDR1 SGHTA and CDR2 FQGNSA. Trimming removed 0 bases at V and 0 bases at J, with 6 bases between. In DNA, the CDR3 is TGTGCCAGCAGCTTAGCTGGCAGCTCCTACAATGAGCAGTTCTTC. It specifies CASSLAGSSYNEQFF.